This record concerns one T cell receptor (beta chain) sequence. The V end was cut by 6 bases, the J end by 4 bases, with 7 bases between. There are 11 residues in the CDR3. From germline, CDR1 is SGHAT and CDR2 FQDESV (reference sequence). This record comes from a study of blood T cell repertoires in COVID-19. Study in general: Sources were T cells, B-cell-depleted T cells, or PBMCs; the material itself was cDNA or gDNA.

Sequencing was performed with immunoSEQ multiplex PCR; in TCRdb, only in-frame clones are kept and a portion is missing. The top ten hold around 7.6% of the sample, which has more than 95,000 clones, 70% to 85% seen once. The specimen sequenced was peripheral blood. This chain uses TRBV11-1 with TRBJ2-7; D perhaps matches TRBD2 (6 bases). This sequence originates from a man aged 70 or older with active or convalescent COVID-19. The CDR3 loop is CASSRGYEQYF. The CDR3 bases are TGTGCCAGCAGTCGGGGGTACGAGCAGTACTTC.